These T cell receptor beta chains were read from a single sample in a study of blood T cell repertoires in COVID-19. Method: immunoSEQ multiplex PCR; TCRdb's copy keeps in-frame clones and lacks some. The table includes some 200,000 clones, 80% to 90% detected once. Sample: peripheral blood. These receptor sequences come from a woman of 80 years or more with acute or convalescent COVID-19. Both conserved end residues are part of each CDR3. The order of the fields is D gene, V gene, J gene, clone size, CDR3 protein, CDR3 DNA. The D gene is left open where the match is weak. For some rows the clone size is stated as once, few or many, or as a class when expanded; others skip it.

D gene: -; V gene: TRBV7-9; J gene: TRBJ2-7; clone size: -; CDR3 protein: CASSPDSLSYEQYF; CDR3 DNA: TGTGCCAGCAGCCCCGATAGCCTCTCCTACGAGCAGTACTTC
D gene: TRBD2; V gene: TRBV18; J gene: TRBJ2-1; clone size: -; CDR3 protein: CASSRTSGGASDEQFF; CDR3 DNA: TGTGCCAGCTCACGTACTAGCGGGGGGGCCTCTGATGAGCAGTTCTTC
D gene: -; V gene: TRBV29-1; J gene: TRBJ1-1; clone size: -; CDR3 protein: CSDQGHMNTEAFF; CDR3 DNA: TGCAGCGACCAGGGACATATGAACACTGAAGCTTTCTTT
D gene: TRBD1; V gene: TRBV3-1/TRBV3-2; J gene: TRBJ1-3; clone size: -; CDR3 protein: CASSQDRVQGNTIYF; CDR3 DNA: TGTGCCAGTAGCCAAGACAGGGTGCAGGGAAACACCATATATTTT
D gene: -; V gene: TRBV14; J gene: TRBJ2-7; clone size: once; CDR3 protein: CASSQERDSEQYF; CDR3 DNA: TGTGCCAGCAGCCAAGAGCGGGACTCCGAGCAGTACTTC
D gene: -; V gene: TRBV3-1/TRBV3-2; J gene: TRBJ1-1; clone size: few; CDR3 protein: CASSQIPRTEAFF; CDR3 DNA: TGTGCCAGCAGCCAAATTCCCAGAACTGAAGCTTTCTTT
D gene: TRBD1; V gene: TRBV28; J gene: TRBJ1-1; clone size: -; CDR3 protein: CASSIPGQQTNTEAFF; CDR3 DNA: TGTGCCAGCAGTATACCGGGACAGCAAACGAACACTGAAGCTTTCTTT
D gene: TRBD1; V gene: TRBV19; J gene: TRBJ2-1; clone size: -; CDR3 protein: CASRQGAHLNEQFF; CDR3 DNA: TGTGCCAGTAGACAGGGGGCGCATCTAAATGAGCAGTTCTTC
D gene: -; V gene: TRBV19; J gene: TRBJ1-5; clone size: -; CDR3 protein: CASSMRELNQPQHF; CDR3 DNA: TGTGCCAGTAGCATGCGGGAGCTCAATCAGCCCCAGCATTTT
D gene: -; V gene: TRBV28; J gene: TRBJ2-7; clone size: -; CDR3 protein: CASRDTSYEQYF; CDR3 DNA: TGTGCCAGCCGCGACACCTCCTACGAGCAGTACTTC
D gene: -; V gene: TRBV7-2; J gene: TRBJ2-1; clone size: -; CDR3 protein: CASSFVTGEQFF; CDR3 DNA: TGTGCCAGCAGCTTTGTGACAGGAGAGCAGTTCTTC
D gene: -; V gene: TRBV30; J gene: TRBJ2-5; clone size: -; CDR3 protein: CAWRPADQETQYF; CDR3 DNA: TGTGCCTGGAGACCGGCGGATCAAGAGACCCAGTACTTC
D gene: -; V gene: TRBV4-3; J gene: TRBJ2-7; clone size: -; CDR3 protein: CASSQGGDTVREQYF; CDR3 DNA: TGCGCCAGCAGCCAAGGTGGGGACACCGTCCGGGAGCAGTACTTC
D gene: TRBD1; V gene: TRBV5-8; J gene: TRBJ1-1; clone size: -; CDR3 protein: CASRLGTGNTEAFF; CDR3 DNA: TGTGCCAGCAGACTCGGGACAGGGAACACTGAAGCTTTCTTT
D gene: -; V gene: TRBV4-1; J gene: TRBJ2-5; clone size: -; CDR3 protein: CASSQDRGGLQETQYF; CDR3 DNA: TGCGCCAGCAGCCAAGATCGAGGAGGCTTACAAGAGACCCAGTACTTC
D gene: TRBD1; V gene: TRBV24-1; J gene: TRBJ1-2; clone size: few; CDR3 protein: CATSDPTGTGSSGYTF; CDR3 DNA: TGTGCCACCAGTGATCCCACCGGGACAGGGTCGTCTGGCTACACCTTC
D gene: -; V gene: TRBV2; J gene: TRBJ2-1; clone size: -; CDR3 protein: CASSESGNGNHEQFF; CDR3 DNA: TGTGCCAGCAGTGAATCCGGGAATGGGAATCATGAGCAGTTCTTC
D gene: TRBD1; V gene: TRBV9; J gene: TRBJ1-4; clone size: -; CDR3 protein: CASSGGTVNEKLFF; CDR3 DNA: TGTGCCAGCAGCGGCGGGACAGTTAATGAAAAACTGTTTTTT
D gene: TRBD1; V gene: TRBV19; J gene: TRBJ2-1; clone size: few; CDR3 protein: CASSIDRDSYNEQFF; CDR3 DNA: TGTGCCAGTAGTATAGATAGGGACAGTTACAATGAGCAGTTCTTC
D gene: TRBD2; V gene: TRBV2; J gene: TRBJ2-3; clone size: -; CDR3 protein: CAGRLAGGADTQYF; CDR3 DNA: TGTGCCGGGCGTTTAGCGGGGGGGGCAGATACGCAGTATTTT
D gene: -; V gene: TRBV11-2; J gene: TRBJ1-1; clone size: -; CDR3 protein: CASSLGPQGLNTEAFF; CDR3 DNA: TGTGCCAGCAGCTTAGGACCCCAGGGGCTGAACACTGAAGCTTTCTTT
D gene: -; V gene: TRBV19; J gene: TRBJ2-7; clone size: once; CDR3 protein: CASRGVYEQYF; CDR3 DNA: TGTGCCAGCCGCGGGGTTTACGAGCAGTACTTC
D gene: TRBD2; V gene: TRBV6-2/TRBV6-3; J gene: TRBJ2-7; clone size: -; CDR3 protein: CASSYTGGAYEQYF; CDR3 DNA: TGTGCCAGCAGTTATACGGGAGGGGCCTACGAGCAGTACTTC
D gene: -; V gene: TRBV19; J gene: TRBJ1-5; clone size: -; CDR3 protein: CASSDAAYSNQPQHF; CDR3 DNA: TGTGCCAGTAGTGATGCGGCCTATAGCAATCAGCCCCAGCATTTT
D gene: -; V gene: TRBV5-1; J gene: TRBJ2-5; clone size: -; CDR3 protein: CASSLQQQETQYF; CDR3 DNA: TGCGCCAGCAGCTTACAACAGCAAGAGACCCAGTACTTC
D gene: TRBD1; V gene: TRBV7-9; J gene: TRBJ2-3; clone size: many; CDR3 protein: CASSASTSTGASTDTQYF; CDR3 DNA: TGTGCCAGCAGCGCTTCCACCTCGACAGGGGCCTCCACAGATACGCAGTATTTT
D gene: TRBD1; V gene: TRBV5-1; J gene: TRBJ2-2; clone size: -; CDR3 protein: CASSVLGQGDTGELFF; CDR3 DNA: TGCGCCAGCAGCGTCCTGGGACAGGGGGACACCGGGGAGCTGTTTTTT
D gene: -; V gene: TRBV4-1; J gene: TRBJ1-1; clone size: few; CDR3 protein: CASSQELRGGPEAFF; CDR3 DNA: TGCGCCAGCAGCCAAGAACTCAGGGGCGGGCCTGAAGCTTTCTTT
D gene: -; V gene: TRBV5-1; J gene: TRBJ2-3; clone size: -; CDR3 protein: CASSLESGPPDTQYF; CDR3 DNA: TGCGCCAGCAGCTTGGAAAGCGGACCCCCAGATACGCAGTATTTT